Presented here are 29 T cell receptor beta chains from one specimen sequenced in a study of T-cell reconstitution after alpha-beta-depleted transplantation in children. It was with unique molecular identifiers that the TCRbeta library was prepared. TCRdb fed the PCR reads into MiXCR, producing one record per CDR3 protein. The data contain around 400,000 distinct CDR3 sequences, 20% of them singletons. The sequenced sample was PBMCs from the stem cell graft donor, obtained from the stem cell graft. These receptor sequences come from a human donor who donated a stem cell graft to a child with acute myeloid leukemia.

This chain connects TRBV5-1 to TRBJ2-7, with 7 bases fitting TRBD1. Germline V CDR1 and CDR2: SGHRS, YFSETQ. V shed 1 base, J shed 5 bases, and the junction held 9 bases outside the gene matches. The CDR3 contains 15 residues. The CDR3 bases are TGCGCCAGCAGCTTGACCGGGACAGCTTTCCACGAGCAGTACTTC. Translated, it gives CASSLTGTAFHEQYF.

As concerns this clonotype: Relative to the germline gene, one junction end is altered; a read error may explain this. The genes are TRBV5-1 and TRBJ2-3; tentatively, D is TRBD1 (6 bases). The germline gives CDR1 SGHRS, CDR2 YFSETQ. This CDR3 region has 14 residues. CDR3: CASRLGAGTDTQYF. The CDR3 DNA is TGCGCCAGCAGGTTGGGGGCCGGCACAGATACGCAGTATTTT.

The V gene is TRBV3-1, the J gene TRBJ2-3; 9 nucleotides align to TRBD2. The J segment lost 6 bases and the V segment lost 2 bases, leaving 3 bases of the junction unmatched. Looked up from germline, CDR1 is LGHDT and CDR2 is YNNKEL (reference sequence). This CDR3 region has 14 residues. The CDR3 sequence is CASSQSGLADTQYF. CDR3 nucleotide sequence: TGTGCCAGCAGCCAATCCGGACTAGCGGATACGCAGTATTTT.

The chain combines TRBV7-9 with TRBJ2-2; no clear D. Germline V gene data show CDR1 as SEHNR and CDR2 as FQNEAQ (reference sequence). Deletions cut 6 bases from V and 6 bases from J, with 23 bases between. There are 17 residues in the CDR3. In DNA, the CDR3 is TGTGCCAGCAGTTCCTTACGCTGGGCGGCAGTTTCCGGGGAGCTGTTTTTT. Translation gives CASSSLRWAAVSGELFF.

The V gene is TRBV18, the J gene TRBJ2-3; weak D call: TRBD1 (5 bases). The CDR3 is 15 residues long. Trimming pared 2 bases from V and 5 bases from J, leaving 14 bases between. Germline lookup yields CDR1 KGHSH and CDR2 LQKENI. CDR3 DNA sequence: TGTGCCAGCTCACCATCGGCTCAGGGAAAAGATACGCAGTATTTT. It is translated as CASSPSAQGKDTQYF.

CDR3 in amino acids: CASSLRRIEEQYF. The CDR3 DNA sequence: TGTGCCAGCAGCTTACGACGAATTGAGGAGCAGTACTTC. The chain links TRBV7-6 to TRBJ2-7; D call uncertain. Looked up from germline, CDR1 is SGHVS and CDR2 is FNYEAQ. The germline V and J ends were trimmed by 2 bases and 7 bases, with 12 bases remaining between them. This CDR3 is 13 amino acids long.

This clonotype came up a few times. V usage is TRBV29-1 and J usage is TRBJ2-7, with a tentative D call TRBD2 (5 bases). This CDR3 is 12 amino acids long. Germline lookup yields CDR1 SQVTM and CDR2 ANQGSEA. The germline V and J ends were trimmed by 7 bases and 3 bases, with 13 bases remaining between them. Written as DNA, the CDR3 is TGCAGCGGCCTGGAGCGGAACTACGAGCAGTACTTC. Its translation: CSGLERNYEQYF.

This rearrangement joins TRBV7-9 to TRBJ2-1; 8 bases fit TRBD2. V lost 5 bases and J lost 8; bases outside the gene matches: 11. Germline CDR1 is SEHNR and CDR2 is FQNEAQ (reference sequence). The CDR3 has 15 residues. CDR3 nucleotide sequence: TGTGCCAGCAGCCCTTCGGACGGGAGGGTTGATGAGCAGTTCTTC. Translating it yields CASSPSDGRVDEQFF.

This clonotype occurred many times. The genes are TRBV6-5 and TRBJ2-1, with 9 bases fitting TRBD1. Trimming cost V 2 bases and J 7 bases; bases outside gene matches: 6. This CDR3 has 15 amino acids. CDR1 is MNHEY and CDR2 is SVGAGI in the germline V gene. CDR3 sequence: CASSYGTGQTNEQFF. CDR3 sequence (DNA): TGTGCCAGCAGTTACGGGACAGGGCAGACAAATGAGCAGTTCTTC.

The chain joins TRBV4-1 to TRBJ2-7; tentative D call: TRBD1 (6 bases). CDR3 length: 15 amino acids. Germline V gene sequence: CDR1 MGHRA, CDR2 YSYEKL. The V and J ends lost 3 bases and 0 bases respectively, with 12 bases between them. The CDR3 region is CASSHNTGSSYEQYF. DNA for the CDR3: TGCGCCAGCAGCCACAACACAGGGAGCTCCTACGAGCAGTACTTC.

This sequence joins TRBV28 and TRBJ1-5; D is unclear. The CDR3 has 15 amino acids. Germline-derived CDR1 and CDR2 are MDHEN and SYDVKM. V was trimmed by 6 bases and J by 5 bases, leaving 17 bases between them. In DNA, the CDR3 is TGTGCCAGCAGATCTTCAGCGGGCGGGTATCAGCCCCAGCATTTT. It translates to CASRSSAGGYQPQHF.

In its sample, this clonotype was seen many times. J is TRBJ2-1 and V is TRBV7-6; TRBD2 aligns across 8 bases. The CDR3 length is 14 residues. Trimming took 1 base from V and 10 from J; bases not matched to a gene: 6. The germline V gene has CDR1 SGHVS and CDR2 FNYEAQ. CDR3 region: CASSLDGLAYEQFF. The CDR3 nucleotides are TGTGCCAGCAGCTTAGATGGACTAGCATACGAGCAGTTCTTC.

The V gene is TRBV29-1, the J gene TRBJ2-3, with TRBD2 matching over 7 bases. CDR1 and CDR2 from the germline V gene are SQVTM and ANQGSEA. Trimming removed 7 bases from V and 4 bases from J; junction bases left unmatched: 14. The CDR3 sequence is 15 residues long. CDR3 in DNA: TGCAGCGCACTAACGGGGCGGGAGTACCCAGATACGCAGTATTTT. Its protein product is CSALTGREYPDTQYF.

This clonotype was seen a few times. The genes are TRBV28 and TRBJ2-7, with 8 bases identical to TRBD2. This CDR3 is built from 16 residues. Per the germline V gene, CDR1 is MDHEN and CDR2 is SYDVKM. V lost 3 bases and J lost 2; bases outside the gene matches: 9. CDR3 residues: CASSFQLAELTYEQYF. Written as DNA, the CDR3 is TGTGCCAGCAGTTTCCAACTAGCGGAGCTAACCTACGAGCAGTACTTC.

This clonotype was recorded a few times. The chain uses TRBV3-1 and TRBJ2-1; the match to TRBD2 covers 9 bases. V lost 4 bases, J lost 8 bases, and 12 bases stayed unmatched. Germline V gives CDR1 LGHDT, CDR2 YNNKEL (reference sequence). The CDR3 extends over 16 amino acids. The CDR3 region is CASSPREGLARHEQFF. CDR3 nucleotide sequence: TGTGCCAGCAGCCCGAGAGAAGGACTAGCGCGCCATGAGCAGTTCTTC.

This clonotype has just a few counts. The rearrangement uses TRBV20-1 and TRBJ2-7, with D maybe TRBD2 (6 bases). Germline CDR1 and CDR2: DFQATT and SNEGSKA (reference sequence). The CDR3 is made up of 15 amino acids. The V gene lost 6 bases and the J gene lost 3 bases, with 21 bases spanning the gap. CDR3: CSAGAGRSLRYEQYF. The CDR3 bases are TGCAGTGCCGGGGCGGGGAGGTCCCTCCGCTACGAGCAGTACTTC.

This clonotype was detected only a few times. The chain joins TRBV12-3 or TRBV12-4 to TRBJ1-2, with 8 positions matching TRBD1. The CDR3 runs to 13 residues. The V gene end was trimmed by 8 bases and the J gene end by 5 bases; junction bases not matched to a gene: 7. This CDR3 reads CASGGDRLYGYTF. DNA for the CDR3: TGTGCCAGCGGAGGGGACAGGCTGTATGGCTACACCTTC.

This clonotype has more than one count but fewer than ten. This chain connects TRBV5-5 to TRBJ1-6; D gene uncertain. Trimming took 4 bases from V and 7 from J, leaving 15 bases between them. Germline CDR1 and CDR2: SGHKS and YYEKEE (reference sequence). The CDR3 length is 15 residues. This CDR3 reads CASSREGIRNSPLHF. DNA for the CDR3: TGTGCCAGCAGCCGAGAGGGCATAAGGAATTCACCCCTCCACTTT.

The DNA for the CDR3 is TGTGCCAGCAGTGCTTTCGAAGGGGGCGAGACCCAGTACTTC. Translated, it gives CASSAFEGGETQYF. The genes are TRBV2 and TRBJ2-5, with TRBD1 matching over 7 bases. The V and J ends lost 4 bases and 5 bases, in that order; junction bases with no gene match: 7. CDR1 is SNHLY, CDR2 FYNNEI, per germline. The CDR3 is made up of 14 amino acids.

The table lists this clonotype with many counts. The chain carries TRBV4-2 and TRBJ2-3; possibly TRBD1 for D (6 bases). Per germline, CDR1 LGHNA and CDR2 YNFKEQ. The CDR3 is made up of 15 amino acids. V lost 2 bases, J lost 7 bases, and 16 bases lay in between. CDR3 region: CASSQSVGDRNTQYF. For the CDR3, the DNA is TGTGCCAGCAGCCAATCGGTAGGCGACAGGAATACGCAGTATTTT.

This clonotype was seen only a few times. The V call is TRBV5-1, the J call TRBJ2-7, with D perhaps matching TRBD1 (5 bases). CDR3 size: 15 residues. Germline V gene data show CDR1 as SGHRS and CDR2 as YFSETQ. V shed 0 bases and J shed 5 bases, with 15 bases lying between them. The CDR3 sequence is CASSLAGIRGHEQYF. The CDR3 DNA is TGCGCCAGCAGCTTGGCAGGGATCAGAGGACACGAGCAGTACTTC.

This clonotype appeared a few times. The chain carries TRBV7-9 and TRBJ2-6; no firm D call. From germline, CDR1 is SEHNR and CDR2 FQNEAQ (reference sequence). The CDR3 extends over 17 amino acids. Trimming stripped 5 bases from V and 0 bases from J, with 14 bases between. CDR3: CASSPTVPYSGANVLTF. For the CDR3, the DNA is TGTGCCAGCAGCCCGACGGTTCCTTACTCTGGGGCCAACGTCCTGACTTTC.

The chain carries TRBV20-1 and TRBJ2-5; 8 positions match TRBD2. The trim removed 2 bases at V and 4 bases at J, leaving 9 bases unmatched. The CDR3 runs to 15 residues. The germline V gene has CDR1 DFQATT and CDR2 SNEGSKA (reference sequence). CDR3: CSARRSGSSLETQYF. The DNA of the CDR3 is TGCAGTGCTAGACGGAGCGGGAGTTCTTTAGAGACCCAGTACTTC.

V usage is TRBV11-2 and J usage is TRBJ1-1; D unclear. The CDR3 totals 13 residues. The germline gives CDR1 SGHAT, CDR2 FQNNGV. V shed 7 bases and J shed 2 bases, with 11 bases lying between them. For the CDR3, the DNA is TGTGCCAGCACTCCACACCTTAACACTGAAGCTTTCTTT. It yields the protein CASTPHLNTEAFF. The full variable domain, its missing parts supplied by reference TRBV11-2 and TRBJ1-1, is EAGVAQSPRYKIIEKRQSVAFWCNPISGHATLYWYQQILGQGPKLLIQFQNNGVVDDSQLPKDRFSAERLKGVDSTLKIQPAKLEDSAVYLCASTPHLNTEAFFGQGTRLTVV.

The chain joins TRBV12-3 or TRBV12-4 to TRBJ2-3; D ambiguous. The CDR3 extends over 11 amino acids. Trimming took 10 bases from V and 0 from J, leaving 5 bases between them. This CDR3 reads CATRSTDTQYF. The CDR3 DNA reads TGTGCCACCAGGAGCACAGATACGCAGTATTTT.

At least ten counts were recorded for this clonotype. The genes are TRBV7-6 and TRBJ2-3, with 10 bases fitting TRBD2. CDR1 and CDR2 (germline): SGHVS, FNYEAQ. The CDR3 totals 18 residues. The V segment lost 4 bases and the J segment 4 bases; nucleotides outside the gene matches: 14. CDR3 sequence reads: CASSSEASGGPVPDTQYF. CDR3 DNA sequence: TGTGCCAGCAGCTCAGAGGCTAGCGGGGGCCCCGTCCCAGATACGCAGTATTTT.

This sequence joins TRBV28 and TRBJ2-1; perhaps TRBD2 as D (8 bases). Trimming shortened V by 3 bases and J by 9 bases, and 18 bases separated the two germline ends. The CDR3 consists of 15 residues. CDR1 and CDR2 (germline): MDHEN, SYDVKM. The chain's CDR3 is CASSFGLARDSEQFF. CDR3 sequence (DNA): TGTGCCAGCAGTTTCGGACTAGCCCGGGACAGTGAGCAGTTCTTC.

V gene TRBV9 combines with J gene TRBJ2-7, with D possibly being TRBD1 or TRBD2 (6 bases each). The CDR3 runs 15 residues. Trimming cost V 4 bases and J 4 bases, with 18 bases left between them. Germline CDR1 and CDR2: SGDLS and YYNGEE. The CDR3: CASSPTGGTPYEQYF. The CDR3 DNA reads TGTGCCAGCAGCCCCACCGGAGGGACACCTTACGAGCAGTACTTC.

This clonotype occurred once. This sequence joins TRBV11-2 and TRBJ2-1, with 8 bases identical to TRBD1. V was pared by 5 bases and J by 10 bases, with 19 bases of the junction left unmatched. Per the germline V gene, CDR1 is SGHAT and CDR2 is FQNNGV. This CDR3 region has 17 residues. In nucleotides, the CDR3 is TGTGCCAGCAGCCCGCGGAGGGGACAGGCCTATCGGAGGGAGCAGTTCTTC. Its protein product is CASSPRRGQAYRREQFF.